This record looks at one T cell receptor (beta chain) sequence and its context. Its matching antigen is unknown. These data belong to a study of T cell responses to AZD1222 COVID-19 vaccine. Overall study findings and caveats: Vaccine-related CD4 TCRs covered spike, predominating at 160-218 and 743-854. Donors were mostly white British, more females; clonal diversity possibly underestimated.

Combined were second doses at about 4 or about 12 weeks. V was clipped by 2 bases and J by 9 bases; unmatched bases: 3. Per the germline V gene, CDR1 is SGHTA and CDR2 is FQGTGA. This CDR3 has 15 residues. Profiling relied on immunoSEQ multiplex PCR, and the TCRdb table lists in-frame clones only, not all of them. The sample lists about 140,000 clones, around 89% occurring once. The TCR comes from an adult who received the AZD1222 COVID-19 vaccine. The sample was peripheral blood, taken 28 days after the second AZD1222 dose. V and J are TRBV7-3 and TRBJ2-1; the match to TRBD2 covers 14 bases. The CDR3 DNA reads TGTGCCAGCAGCTTAGTGACTAGCGGGAGGGGTGAGCAGTTCTTC. It specifies CASSLVTSGRGEQFF.